This T cell receptor (beta chain) was identified in a study of blood T cell repertoires in COVID-19. Study-level background: Acute and convalescent COVID-19 specimens originated in the United States, Italy and Spain.

In the original processing: Researchers report that nucleated cell counts were estimated from reference gene primer amplification. Using immunoSEQ multiplex PCR, the repertoire was profiled, and TCRdb retains in-frame clones only, with some absent. V and J calls and clone size are as listed in that table; D and trimming were resolved from the DNA. The sample contains a few hundred thousand clones, over 80% of which appear only once. Germline CDR1 reads LGHDT; CDR2 reads YNNKEL (reference sequence). The CDR3 contains 13 residues. The germline V and J ends were trimmed by 7 bases and 7 bases, with 16 bases remaining between them. The study drew participants aged about 18 to 95 years from approximately 23 US areas. Cohorts were based on clinical histories the participants reported.

The chain uses TRBV3-1 (or the pseudogene TRBV3-2) and TRBJ1-2, with D maybe TRBD1 (5 bases). The sequence was collected from a human donor in a cohort exposed to, infected with or recovered from COVID-19 (not recorded which). The donor label of this sample is uncertain. Sequenced: PBMCs or T cells enriched from blood (not recorded which). The CDR3 spells CASTPSRTSGYTF. CDR3 coding DNA: TGTGCCAGCACCCCCTCCCGGACATCTGGCTACACCTTC.